One and the same sample provided the 25 T cell receptor beta chains below, sequenced in a study of blood T cell repertoires in COVID-19. Produced via immunoSEQ multiplex PCR; TCRdb's table is partial and in-frame only. The sample has about 250,000 clones, 65% to 80% seen once. Sequencing input: peripheral blood. The receptors were sampled from a woman aged 40 to 49 with active or convalescent COVID-19.

The rearrangement uses TRBV5-6 and TRBJ1-6; weak D call: TRBD1 (6 bases). The ends were cut back, 5 bases at V and 6 bases at J, with 18 bases in the middle. Germline lookup yields CDR1 SGHDT and CDR2 YYEEEE. The CDR3 consists of 16 residues. The CDR3 protein is CASRTLLAGVNSPLHF. The CDR3 nucleotides read TGTGCCAGCAGGACCCTTTTGGCAGGGGTTAATTCACCCCTCCACTTT.

V usage is TRBV11-3 and J usage is TRBJ1-2; D is ambiguous. Trimming took off 2 bases at V and 3 bases at J, with 10 bases between the two ends. This CDR3 is built from 14 residues. CDR1 and CDR2 (germline): SGHNT, YENEEA. The CDR3 loop is CASSLLGRDYGYTF. The CDR3 coding sequence is TGTGCCAGCAGCTTATTAGGGAGGGACTATGGCTACACCTTC.

This sequence joins TRBV28 and TRBJ2-2, with D maybe TRBD2 (6 bases). CDR1 is MDHEN and CDR2 is SYDVKM in the germline V gene. This CDR3 region has 17 residues. The V end lost 3 bases, the J end lost 7 bases, and 21 bases lay between the germline ends. The CDR3 DNA sequence: TGTGCCAGCAGTTTCCTCCGACGGGGGAAGGGGATCGGGGAGCTGTTTTTT. This encodes CASSFLRRGKGIGELFF. Filled out from reference TRBV28 and TRBJ2-2, the complete variable domain reads DVKVTQSSRYLVKRTGEKVFLECVQDMDHENMFWYRQDPGLGLRLIYFSYDVKMKEKGDIPEGYSVSREKKERFSLILESASTNQTSMYLCASSFLRRGKGIGELFFGEGSRLTVL.

The J gene is TRBJ2-7, the V gene TRBV21-1; TRBD2 is the table's D call and was not checked against the DNA. TRBV21-1 is noted as a pseudogene. The CDR3 loop spans 16 amino acids. Written as DNA, the CDR3 is TGTGCCAGCAGCAAAGCGCTTTCGGGGGGAGCCTACGAGCAGTACTTC. This codes for CASSKALSGGAYEQYF.

The chain is built from TRBV7-6 and TRBJ2-7; 11 bases agree with TRBD2. Looked up from germline, CDR1 is SGHVS and CDR2 is FNYEAQ. Trimming took 0 bases from V and 4 from J; bases not matched to a gene: 2. CDR3 length: 15 residues. The CDR3 DNA reads TGTGCCAGCAGCTTAGCGGCTAGCGGGGGGTACGAGCAGTACTTC. Its translation: CASSLAASGGYEQYF.

The chain links TRBV7-6 to TRBJ2-5, with D possibly matching TRBD2 (6 bases). The CDR3 covers 16 residues. The V gene lost 5 bases and the J gene lost 1 base, with 17 bases spanning the gap. Germline lookup yields CDR1 SGHVS and CDR2 FNYEAQ. In DNA, the CDR3 is TGTGCCAGCAGCCCAACTTTTCTCGGGGGCCAAGAGACCCAGTACTTC. Protein sequence: CASSPTFLGGQETQYF.

This sequence joins TRBV5-1 and TRBJ1-2, with a weak D call TRBD1 (5 bases). In germline, CDR1 is SGHRS, CDR2 YFSETQ. This CDR3 spans 16 amino acids. Trimming left V 4 bases short and J 0 bases short, with 16 bases between. DNA of the CDR3: TGCGCCAGCAGCGAGGCCTACAGGCGTACTAACTATGGCTACACCTTC. Its translation: CASSEAYRRTNYGYTF. Looking up the rest from reference TRBV5-1 and TRBJ1-2 gives the full variable domain: KAGVTQTPRYLIKTRGQQVTLSCSPISGHRSVSWYQQTPGQGLQFLFEYFSETQRNKGNFPGRFSGRQFSNSRSEMNVSTLELGDSALYLCASSEAYRRTNYGYTFGSGTRLTVV.

On this clone itself: Different DNA sequences within this sample yield the same CDR3. This chain connects TRBV7-2 to TRBJ2-3; TRBD2 is a possible D gene (8 bases). The length of the CDR3 is 16 residues. Trimming left V 7 bases short and J 1 base short, with 18 bases between. CDR1 SGHTA and CDR2 FQGNSA come from the germline V gene. CDR3 loop: CASTPGGRGGTDTQYF. The CDR3 DNA follows: TGTGCCAGCACCCCAGGGGGGCGGGGGGGCACAGATACGCAGTATTTT.

The chain uses TRBV15 and TRBJ1-5; D call uncertain. Germline CDR1 LNHNV, CDR2 YYDKDF (reference sequence). CDR3 length equals 15 residues. V was cut by 5 bases and J by 4 bases, with 15 bases left in between. As DNA, the CDR3 is TGTGCCACCAGCCGAAATCTAAACTCAAATCAGCCCCAGCATTTT. Encoded protein: CATSRNLNSNQPQHF. Full variable domain (rest looked up from reference TRBV15 and TRBJ1-5): DAMVIQNPRYQVTQFGKPVTLSCSQTLNHNVMYWYQQKSSQAPKLLFHYYDKDFNNEADTPDNFQSRRPNTSFCFLDIRSPGLGDTAMYLCATSRNLNSNQPQHFGDGTRLSIL.

The chain carries TRBV7-9 and TRBJ2-3; D possibly corresponds to TRBD1 (6 bases). Trimming left V 5 bases short and J 1 base short, with 10 bases between. The CDR3 is made up of 14 amino acids. CDR1 SEHNR and CDR2 FQNEAQ come from the germline V gene (reference sequence). CDR3 DNA sequence: TGTGCCAGCAGCCCTAGGACAGGCACAGATACGCAGTATTTT. Residues: CASSPRTGTDTQYF.

The V call is TRBV5-6, the J call TRBJ2-7, with 9 bases fitting TRBD1. Losses at the gene ends were 4 bases for V and 6 bases for J; bases not matched to a gene: 8. The CDR3 has 14 amino acids. Looked up from germline, CDR1 is SGHDT and CDR2 is YYEEEE. The DNA for the CDR3 is TGTGCCAGCAGCAAACGGACAGGGGCGGGCGAGCAGTACGTC. This sequence encodes CASSKRTGAGEQYV.

The CDR3 spells CASSSEGAEAFF. The CDR3 bases are TGTGCCAGCAGCTCGGAGGGGGCGGAAGCTTTCTTT. The V call is TRBV11-1, the J call TRBJ1-1, with TRBD1 matching 7 bases. Germline CDR1 is SGHAT and CDR2 is FQDESV (reference sequence). The J segment lost 8 bases and the V segment lost 4 bases, leaving 4 bases of the junction unmatched. The CDR3 totals 12 residues.

The chain couples TRBV5-1 to TRBJ1-5; TRBD1 matches at 7 bases. Germline loops: CDR1 SGHRS, CDR2 YFSETQ. The CDR3 length is 15 residues. The ends lost 0 bases at V and 2 bases at J; junction bases unmatched: 2. The DNA of the CDR3 is TGCGCCAGCAGCTTGGACGGGACAGGCAATCAGCCCCAGCATTTT. It is translated as CASSLDGTGNQPQHF.

V is TRBV4-1 and J is TRBJ1-5; D not resolved. V gave up 4 bases and J gave up 0 bases, with 7 bases separating them. CDR1 and CDR2 (germline): MGHRA, YSYEKL. The CDR3 spans 14 residues. This CDR3 is CASSLGGSNQPQHF. CDR3 nucleotide sequence: TGCGCCAGCAGCCTAGGAGGTAGCAATCAGCCCCAGCATTTT.

This chain uses TRBV27 with TRBJ1-3; D not resolved. The CDR3 covers 15 residues. V was trimmed by 4 bases and J by 1 base, leaving 11 bases between them. Per germline, CDR1 MNHEY and CDR2 SMNVEV (reference sequence). Here the CDR3 reads CASSSSGASGNTIYF. In DNA, the CDR3 is TGTGCCAGCAGTTCTTCCGGTGCTTCTGGAAACACCATATATTTT.

The chain recombines TRBV27 with TRBJ1-1; 7 positions agree with TRBD1. This CDR3 contains 15 residues. Per the germline V gene, CDR1 is MNHEY and CDR2 is SMNVEV (reference sequence). V was clipped by 3 bases and J by 2 bases; unmatched bases: 6. The CDR3 reads CASSLTGTVNTEAFF. Written as DNA, the CDR3 is TGTGCCAGCAGTTTGACCGGGACAGTTAACACTGAAGCTTTCTTT.

The chain links TRBV19 to TRBJ1-2, with D hard to call. This CDR3 comprises 16 residues. Trimming removed 1 base from V and 8 bases from J, with 20 bases in between. Germline V gene lookup returns CDR1 LNHDA and CDR2 SQIVND (reference sequence). This CDR3 reads CASSIAQGPRAGGYTF. The CDR3 region has the DNA TGTGCCAGTAGTATAGCCCAAGGCCCGAGGGCGGGAGGCTACACCTTC.

The chain uses TRBV5-1 and TRBJ2-3, with TRBD1 identical over 11 bases. Per the germline V gene, CDR1 is SGHRS and CDR2 is YFSETQ. Germline trimming cut 4 bases from V and 3 bases from J; bases unmatched to any gene: 4. The CDR3 length is 15 residues. CDR3 in DNA: TGCGCCAGCAGCGGGGGACAGGGGGAAACAGATACGCAGTATTTT. It translates to CASSGGQGETDTQYF. Full variable domain (outside the CDR3, taken from reference TRBV5-1 and TRBJ2-3): KAGVTQTPRYLIKTRGQQVTLSCSPISGHRSVSWYQQTPGQGLQFLFEYFSETQRNKGNFPGRFSGRQFSNSRSEMNVSTLELGDSALYLCASSGGQGETDTQYFGPGTRLTVL.

The chain employs TRBV7-5 and TRBJ2-2; TRBD2 is the table's D call and was not checked against the DNA. TRBV7-5 is listed as a pseudogene. CDR3 length: 17 amino acids. The CDR3 DNA sequence: TGTGTCAGAAGCTTATATGTGGGAGGCGGGTACACCGGGGAGCTGTTTTTT. This codes for CVRSLYVGGGYTGELFF.

The chain joins TRBV19 to TRBJ1-5; 10 bases line up with TRBD1. The V and J ends lost 4 bases and 6 bases, in that order; junction bases with no gene match: 15. CDR1 is LNHDA, CDR2 SQIVND, per germline (reference sequence). The CDR3 totals 18 residues. The CDR3 coding sequence is TGTGCCAGTAGTACCCAGACAGGGGGCCGTGCCTTGGGTCAGCCCCAGCATTTT. It translates to CASSTQTGGRALGQPQHF.

The V gene is TRBV11-2, the J gene TRBJ2-7; 11 bases agree with TRBD1. Germline V gives CDR1 SGHAT, CDR2 FQNNGV. The CDR3 loop spans 15 amino acids. Losses at the gene ends were 3 bases for V and 2 bases for J; bases not matched to a gene: 3. This CDR3 reads CASSFRDRGTYEQYF. DNA for the CDR3: TGTGCCAGCAGCTTTAGGGACAGGGGGACCTACGAGCAGTACTTC. Using reference TRBV11-2 and TRBJ2-7 for the parts outside the CDR3, the full variable domain is EAGVAQSPRYKIIEKRQSVAFWCNPISGHATLYWYQQILGQGPKLLIQFQNNGVVDDSQLPKDRFSAERLKGVDSTLKIQPAKLEDSAVYLCASSFRDRGTYEQYFGPGTRLTVT.

The chain carries TRBV7-2 and TRBJ1-1; 8 nucleotides align to TRBD1. The CDR3 consists of 15 residues. J gave up 4 bases and V 5 bases, and 9 bases lay outside the gene matches. Germline CDR1 SGHTA, CDR2 FQGNSA. This CDR3 is CASSQRQGRFTEAFF. CDR3 sequence (DNA): TGTGCCAGCAGCCAGAGACAGGGGAGGTTCACTGAAGCTTTCTTT.

V and J are TRBV5-1 and TRBJ2-1; 7 positions match TRBD1. Germline values: CDR1 SGHRS, CDR2 YFSETQ. There are 15 residues in the CDR3. After removal of 3 bases from V and 0 bases from J, the junction contained 3 bases not matched to a gene. CDR3 region: CASSSRDSSYNEQFF. CDR3 bases: TGCGCCAGCAGCTCCCGGGACAGCTCCTACAATGAGCAGTTCTTC.

The sample holds a few counts of this clone. This rearrangement joins TRBV4-1 to TRBJ1-2; 8 nucleotides agree with TRBD1. V lost 0 bases and J lost 4; bases outside the gene matches: 4. CDR1 MGHRA and CDR2 YSYEKL come from the germline V gene. The CDR3 totals 15 residues. The CDR3 here is CASSQDPGQGYGYTF. DNA for the CDR3: TGCGCCAGCAGCCAAGACCCCGGACAGGGCTATGGCTACACCTTC.

A few counts support this clone. This chain uses TRBV24-1 with TRBJ2-1, with 12 bases aligning to TRBD1. CDR3 size: 16 residues. Trimming at V came to 6 bases and at J to 8 bases, leaving 10 bases not matched to a gene. CDR1 is KGHDR, CDR2 SFDVKD, per germline. The CDR3 region is CATSPPGQGAVDEQFF. The CDR3, as DNA: TGTGCCACCAGTCCTCCGGGACAGGGGGCGGTGGATGAGCAGTTCTTC.